Included here is one T cell receptor beta chain sequence, with context. Assay: immunoSEQ multiplex PCR; the TCRdb copy retains only in-frame clones and omits some. Among roughly 100,000 clones, approximately 91% were seen once, and the ten largest hold roughly 4.2%. Deletions cut 3 bases from V and 4 bases from J, with 9 bases between. The CDR3 is 13 amino acids. CDR1 and CDR2 from the germline V gene are GTSNPN and SVGIG (reference sequence). This sample was taken from a study of blood T cell repertoires in COVID-19. Material: peripheral blood. This TCR came from a man younger than 35 with acute or convalescent COVID-19. The chain joins TRBV30 to TRBJ1-4; D is unclear. CDR3 region: CAWRLQNNEKLFF. CDR3 DNA: TGTGCCTGGAGGTTACAGAATAATGAAAAACTGTTTTTT.